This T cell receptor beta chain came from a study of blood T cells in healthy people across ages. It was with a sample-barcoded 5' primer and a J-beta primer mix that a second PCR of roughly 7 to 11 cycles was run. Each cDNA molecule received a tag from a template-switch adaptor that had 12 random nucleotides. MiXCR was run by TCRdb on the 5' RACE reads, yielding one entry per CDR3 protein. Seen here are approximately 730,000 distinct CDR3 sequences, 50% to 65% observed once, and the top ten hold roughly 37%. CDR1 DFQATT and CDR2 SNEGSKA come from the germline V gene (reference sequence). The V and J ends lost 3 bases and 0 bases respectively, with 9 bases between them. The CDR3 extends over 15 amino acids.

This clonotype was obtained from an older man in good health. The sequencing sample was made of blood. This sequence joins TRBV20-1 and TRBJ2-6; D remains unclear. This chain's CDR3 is CSASPLLSGANVLTF. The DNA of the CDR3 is TGCAGTGCTAGCCCACTCCTCTCTGGGGCCAACGTCCTGACTTTC.